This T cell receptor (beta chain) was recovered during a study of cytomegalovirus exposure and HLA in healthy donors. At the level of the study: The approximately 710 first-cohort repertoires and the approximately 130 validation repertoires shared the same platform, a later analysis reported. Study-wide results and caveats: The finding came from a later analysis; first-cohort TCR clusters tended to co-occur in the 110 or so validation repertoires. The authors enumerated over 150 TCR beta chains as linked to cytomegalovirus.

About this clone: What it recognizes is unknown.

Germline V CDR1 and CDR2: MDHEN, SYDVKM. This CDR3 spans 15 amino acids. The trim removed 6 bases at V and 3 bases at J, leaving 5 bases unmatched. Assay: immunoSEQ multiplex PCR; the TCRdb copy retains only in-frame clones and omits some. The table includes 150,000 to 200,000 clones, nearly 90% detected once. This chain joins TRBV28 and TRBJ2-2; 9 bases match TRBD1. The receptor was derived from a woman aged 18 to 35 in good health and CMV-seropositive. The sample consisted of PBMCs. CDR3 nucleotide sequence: TGTGCCAGCAGCAGGGACAGGGATGACACCGGGGAGCTGTTTTTT. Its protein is CASSRDRDDTGELFF.